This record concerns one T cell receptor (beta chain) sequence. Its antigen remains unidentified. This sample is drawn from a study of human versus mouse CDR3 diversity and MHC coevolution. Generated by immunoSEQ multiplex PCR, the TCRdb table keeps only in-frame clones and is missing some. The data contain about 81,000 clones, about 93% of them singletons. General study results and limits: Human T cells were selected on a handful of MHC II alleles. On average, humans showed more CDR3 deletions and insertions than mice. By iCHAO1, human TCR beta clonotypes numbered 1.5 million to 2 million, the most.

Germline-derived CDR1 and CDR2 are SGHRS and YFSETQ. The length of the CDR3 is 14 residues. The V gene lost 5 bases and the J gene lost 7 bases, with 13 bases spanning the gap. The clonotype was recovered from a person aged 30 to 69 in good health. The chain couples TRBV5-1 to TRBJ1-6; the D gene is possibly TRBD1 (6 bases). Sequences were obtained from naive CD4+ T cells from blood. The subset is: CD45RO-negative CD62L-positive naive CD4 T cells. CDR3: CASRRGSENSPLHF. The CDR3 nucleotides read TGCGCCAGCAGGAGGGGGAGTGAGAATTCACCCCTCCACTTT. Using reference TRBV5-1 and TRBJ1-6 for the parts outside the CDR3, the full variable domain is KAGVTQTPRYLIKTRGQQVTLSCSPISGHRSVSWYQQTPGQGLQFLFEYFSETQRNKGNFPGRFSGRQFSNSRSEMNVSTLELGDSALYLCASRRGSENSPLHFGNGTRLTVT.